These 5 T cell receptor beta chains came from one sample sequenced in a study of regulatory T cells in long-lasting Graves disease. Time point described: newly diagnosed GD, antithyroid drugs for less than 3 months. The TCR library was prepared using RNA isolated from PBMCs. Researchers made TCR beta libraries by using iRepertoire HTBI primers and running Arm-PCR on CDR3 regions. TCRdb called the multiplex PCR reads again in MiXCR, with one record for every CDR3 protein. Of about 470,000 distinct CDR3 sequences in the sample, 15% were seen once. These data also formed part of another study, on T cells in Graves' hyperthyroidism and ophthalmopathy.

Here the sequenced sample was peripheral blood mononuclear cells (PBMCs), taken at new diagnosis, from a patient treated with antithyroid drugs. The receptors come from a woman aged 30 to 39 with Graves disease.

This clonotype was seen ten or more times. The rearrangement links TRBV12-3 or TRBV12-4 to TRBJ2-3; 11 bases align to TRBD2. V was pared by 6 bases and J by 0 bases, with 2 bases of the junction left unmatched. The CDR3 is made up of 15 amino acids. CDR3 DNA: TGTGCCAGCAGAAGGACTAGCGGGAGCACAGATACGCAGTATTTT. It codes for CASRRTSGSTDTQYF.

In this sample, this clonotype turned up a few times. This chain links TRBV25-1 with TRBJ1-3; no clear D. Germline V gene lookup returns CDR1 MGHDK and CDR2 SYGVNS. Trimming removed 3 bases from V and 0 bases from J, with 15 bases in between. The CDR3 sequence is 17 residues long. The chain's CDR3 is CASSDPLGVSSGNTIYF. In DNA form, the CDR3 reads TGTGCCAGCAGTGACCCCCTCGGGGTCAGCTCTGGAAACACCATATATTTT.

This clonotype was counted a few times. V is TRBV7-9 and J is TRBJ2-1; TRBD2 aligns across 7 bases. The V segment lost 4 bases and the J segment 8 bases; nucleotides outside the gene matches: 11. The germline gives CDR1 SEHNR, CDR2 FQNEAQ (reference sequence). CDR3 length: 15 residues. CDR3 in amino acids: CASSSREREVDEQFF. CDR3 DNA: TGTGCCAGCAGCTCACGGGAACGGGAGGTCGATGAGCAGTTCTTC.

Comments on this clonotype: With a much larger clone just one base away, this may be a read error. V is TRBV4-2 and J is TRBJ1-2; D gene uncertain. Germline V CDR1 and CDR2: LGHNA, YNFKEQ. This CDR3 has 14 amino acids. This chain's CDR3 is CAISQEIRNYGYTF. The CDR3 nucleotides read TGTGCCATCAGCCAAGAAATCAGGAACTATGGCTACACCTTC.

This clonotype was detected ten times or more. The chain carries TRBV11-2 and TRBJ2-1, with D hard to call. With 4 bases removed from V and 8 bases from J, the gap between germline ends came to 6 bases. CDR1 is SGHAT, CDR2 FQNNGV, per germline. CDR3 length equals 11 residues. Here the CDR3 DNA reads TGTGCCAGCAGCTCGAGCGATGAGCAGTTCTTC. Amino acids: CASSSSDEQFF.